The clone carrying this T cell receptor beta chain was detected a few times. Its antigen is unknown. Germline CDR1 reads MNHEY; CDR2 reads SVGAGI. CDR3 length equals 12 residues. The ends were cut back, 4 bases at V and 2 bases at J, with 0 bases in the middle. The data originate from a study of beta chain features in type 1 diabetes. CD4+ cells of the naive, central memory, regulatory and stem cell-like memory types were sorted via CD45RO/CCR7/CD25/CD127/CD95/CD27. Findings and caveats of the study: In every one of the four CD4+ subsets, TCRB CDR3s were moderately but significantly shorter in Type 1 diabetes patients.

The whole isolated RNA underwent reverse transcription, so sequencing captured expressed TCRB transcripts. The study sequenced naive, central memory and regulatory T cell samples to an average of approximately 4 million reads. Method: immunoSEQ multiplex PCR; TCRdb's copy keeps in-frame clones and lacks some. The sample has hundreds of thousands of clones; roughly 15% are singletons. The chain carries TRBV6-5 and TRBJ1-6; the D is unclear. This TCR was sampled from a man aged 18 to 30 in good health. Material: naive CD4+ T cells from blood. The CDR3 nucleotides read TGTGCCAGCAGTTCCTATAATTCACCCCTCCACTTT. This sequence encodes CASSSYNSPLHF.